These 28 T cell receptor beta chains came from one sample sequenced in a study of cytomegalovirus exposure and HLA in healthy donors (dated 2017 in TCRdb). To prepare the library, the immunoSEQ multiplex PCR assay was applied. The multiplex PCR relied on a mix of 60 forward primers for TCR Vbeta segments and 13 reverse primers for TCR Jbeta segments. Not all clones reach the TCRdb copy of this immuneACCESS table, which keeps in-frame sequences only. Checked studies attribute under half of the gap to unresolved V genes and leave the rest unexplained. The sample contains over 200,000 clones, under 90% of them found a single time. The ten largest clones capture 1% to 1.5% of the sample. The sample consisted of PBMCs. The origin of the receptors is a human donor in good health.

V usage is TRBV6-1 and J usage is TRBJ2-7, with TRBD2 matching 7 bases. Germline CDR1 reads MNHNS; CDR2 reads SASEGT. The CDR3 contains 15 residues. The trim removed 6 bases at V and 2 bases at J, leaving 10 bases unmatched. The CDR3 reads CASSAIAGDPYEQYF. The CDR3 DNA is TGTGCCAGCAGCGCTATAGCGGGTGACCCCTACGAGCAGTACTTC.

This clone was observed a handful of times. The rearrangement joins TRBV6-1 to TRBJ2-7, with D perhaps TRBD1 (6 bases). This CDR3 spans 14 amino acids. Germline V gene sequence: CDR1 MNHNS, CDR2 SASEGT. Trimming removed 6 bases from V and 3 bases from J, with 15 bases in between. Written as DNA, the CDR3 is TGTGCCAGCAGCTCCGCGCAGGGGAGCTACGAGCAGTACTTC. Encoded protein: CASSSAQGSYEQYF.

V is TRBV7-3 and J is TRBJ2-3; 11 positions match TRBD2. Germline CDR1 reads SGHTA; CDR2 reads FQGTGA. The V segment lost 4 bases and the J segment 0 bases; nucleotides outside the gene matches: 3. This CDR3 region has 16 residues. The CDR3 DNA reads TGTGCCAGCAGCTCGGGACTAGCGGCTAGCACAGATACGCAGTATTTT. Amino acid sequence: CASSSGLAASTDTQYF.

The V gene is TRBV7-9, the J gene TRBJ2-3, with 9 bases that match TRBD2. Unmatched junction bases numbered 10, after V lost 5 bases and J lost 4 bases. The germline CDR1 and CDR2 sequences are SEHNR and FQNEAQ (reference sequence). There are 16 residues in the CDR3. The CDR3 loop reads CASSLTGVAGADTQYF. CDR3 sequence (DNA): TGTGCCAGCAGCCTAACAGGGGTAGCGGGAGCAGATACGCAGTATTTT.

The chain employs TRBV16 and TRBJ2-7, with unresolved D. The V end lost 2 bases, the J end lost 6 bases, and 17 bases lay between the germline ends. Germline lookup yields CDR1 KGHSY and CDR2 FQNENV. CDR3 size: 15 residues. The CDR3: CASSQGRSGFSEQYF. DNA for the CDR3: TGTGCCAGCAGCCAAGGTAGATCAGGCTTCTCCGAGCAGTACTTC.

The J gene is TRBJ1-1, the V gene TRBV19; D call uncertain. The CDR3 sequence is 14 residues long. Trimming removed 1 base at V and 6 bases at J, with 12 bases between. Per germline, CDR1 LNHDA and CDR2 SQIVND (reference sequence). The CDR3 is CASSIASSSAEAFF. DNA for the CDR3: TGTGCCAGTAGTATAGCATCCAGTTCCGCTGAAGCTTTCTTT.

Details on this clone: Different DNA sequences within this sample yield the same CDR3. V usage is TRBV9 and J usage is TRBJ2-7, with 14 positions matching TRBD2. The CDR3 sequence is 15 residues long. V was clipped by 3 bases and J by 5 bases; unmatched bases: 4. CDR1 is SGDLS and CDR2 is YYNGEE in the germline V gene. The CDR3 protein is CASSAGTSGSDEQYF. CDR3 sequence (DNA): TGTGCCAGCAGCGCCGGGACTAGCGGGAGTGACGAGCAGTACTTC.

V and J are TRBV5-4 and TRBJ1-4; 10 nucleotides align to TRBD1. The V segment lost 1 base and the J segment 8 bases; nucleotides outside the gene matches: 2. Germline loops: CDR1 SGHNT, CDR2 YYREEE (reference sequence). This CDR3 region has 14 residues. The CDR3 reads CASSLRQGAEKLFF. The CDR3 nucleotides are TGTGCCAGCAGCTTGCGACAGGGGGCGGAAAAACTGTTTTTT.

The J gene is TRBJ2-5, the V gene TRBV29-1, with TRBD2 as a possible D gene (5 bases). Trimming took off 5 bases at V and 5 bases at J, with 15 bases between the two ends. CDR1 is SQVTM, CDR2 ANQGSEA, per germline. There are 13 residues in the CDR3. CDR3 region: CSVNDQLGETQYF. As DNA, the CDR3 is TGCAGCGTTAATGACCAACTAGGGGAGACCCAGTACTTC. The entire variable domain, with the rest obtained from reference TRBV29-1 and TRBJ2-5, is as follows: SAVISQKPSRDICQRGTSLTIQCQVDSQVTMMFWYRQQPGQSLTLIATANQGSEATYESGFVIDKFPISRPNLTFSTLTVSNMSPEDSSIYLCSVNDQLGETQYFGPGTRLLVL.

This chain uses TRBV21-1 with TRBJ1-4; the D segment call TRBD1 is taken from the table without a DNA check. TRBV21-1 constitutes a pseudogene. CDR3 length: 14 residues. CDR3: CASSKGDSSSSLFF. For the CDR3, the DNA is TGTGCCAGCAGCAAAGGTGACAGCTCGAGCTCGCTGTTTTTT.

This chain uses TRBV29-1 with TRBJ1-2; 10 bases agree with TRBD1. Germline V lookup: CDR1 SQVTM, CDR2 ANQGSEA. The V gene end was trimmed by 6 bases and the J gene end by 8 bases; junction bases not matched to a gene: 6. The CDR3 is made up of 12 amino acids. The CDR3 bases are TGCAGCGTGAGGGACAGGGGCTGGGGCTACACCTTC. Translating gives CSVRDRGWGYTF.

The V and J genes are TRBV9 and TRBJ1-2, with D hard to call. With 5 bases removed from V and 7 bases from J, the gap between germline ends came to 15 bases. The CDR3 contains 13 residues. Germline loops: CDR1 SGDLS, CDR2 YYNGEE. CDR3 protein: CASSVGGDGGYTF. The CDR3 DNA sequence: TGTGCCAGCAGTGTCGGCGGCGACGGTGGCTACACCTTC.

The V call is TRBV5-1, the J call TRBJ1-1; TRBD1 is a possible D gene (6 bases). This CDR3 is built from 14 residues. Between the trimmed V and J ends, which lost 4 bases and 1 base, there was a span of 11 bases. Germline lookup yields CDR1 SGHRS and CDR2 YFSETQ. The DNA of the CDR3 is TGCGCCAGCAGCGACGGACAGCCGAACACTGAAGCTTTCTTT. Encoded protein: CASSDGQPNTEAFF.

V is TRBV7-2 and J is TRBJ2-7; 12 nucleotides match TRBD2. V shed 1 base and J 6 bases; nucleotides not matched to a gene: 7. The germline CDR1 and CDR2 sequences are SGHTA and FQGNSA. The CDR3 spans 16 residues. The CDR3 nucleotides are TGTGCCAGCAGCTTAGTTCTAGCGGGAGGGCCGGGCGAGCAGTACTTC. The encoded protein is CASSLVLAGGPGEQYF.

The V and J genes are TRBV7-3 and TRBJ2-2; no clear D gene. The germline V gene has CDR1 SGHTA and CDR2 FQGTGA. V lost 4 bases to trimming and J lost 4 bases, with 7 bases between them. The CDR3 extends over 13 amino acids. CDR3 nucleotide sequence: TGTGCCAGCAGCTCCCCGGGCACCGGGGAGCTGTTTTTT. It encodes CASSSPGTGELFF.

The chain couples TRBV2 to TRBJ2-3, with a tentative D call TRBD1 (6 bases). Germline CDR1 reads SNHLY; CDR2 reads FYNNEI. The CDR3 is 14 residues long. V was pared by 8 bases and J by 0 bases, with 12 bases between. For the CDR3, the DNA is TGTGCCAGCCATCCAGGGGATAGCACAGATACGCAGTATTTT. It translates to CASHPGDSTDTQYF.

The chain employs TRBV6-1 and TRBJ1-3; D perhaps matches TRBD1 (5 bases). Trimming took off 8 bases at V and 2 bases at J, with 10 bases between the two ends. Germline V gives CDR1 MNHNS, CDR2 SASEGT. CDR3 length: 13 amino acids. The CDR3 sequence: CASLGVAGNTIYF. The CDR3 nucleotides read TGTGCCAGCCTAGGGGTAGCTGGAAACACCATATATTTT.

The chain couples TRBV2 to TRBJ1-5; 7 bases are a match to TRBD1. The V segment lost 7 bases and the J segment 4 bases; nucleotides outside the gene matches: 10. This CDR3 spans 15 amino acids. Germline V gene data show CDR1 as SNHLY and CDR2 as FYNNEI. The CDR3 nucleotides are TGTGCCAGCAAGGGGAAGGGGGCTGAGAATCAGCCCCAGCATTTT. Encoded protein: CASKGKGAENQPQHF.

This sequence joins TRBV9 and TRBJ1-5, with 9 bases lining up with TRBD1. After removal of 1 base from V and 4 bases from J, the junction contained 3 bases not matched to a gene. The CDR3 totals 15 residues. The germline gives CDR1 SGDLS, CDR2 YYNGEE. Here the CDR3 reads CASSVSGTGNQPQHF. CDR3 nucleotide sequence: TGTGCCAGCAGCGTATCCGGGACAGGGAATCAGCCCCAGCATTTT.

This chain connects TRBV7-2 to TRBJ2-1; 10 nucleotides align to TRBD2. The CDR3 loop spans 16 amino acids. CDR1 and CDR2 (germline): SGHTA, FQGNSA. V trimming: 1 base; J trimming: 7 bases; junction bases outside the gene matches: 7. In nucleotides, the CDR3 is TGTGCCAGCAGCTTAGGAAGCGGGAGGGCCGGTAATGAGCAGTTCTTC. Translation: CASSLGSGRAGNEQFF.

V is TRBV5-5 and J is TRBJ2-1, with 11 bases that match TRBD2. Trimming removed 3 bases from V and 7 bases from J; junction bases left unmatched: 3. Germline loops: CDR1 SGHKS, CDR2 YYEKEE (reference sequence). This CDR3 has 14 residues. CDR3 region: CASSSGTSGNEQFF. The CDR3 coding sequence is TGTGCCAGCAGCTCCGGGACTAGCGGTAATGAGCAGTTCTTC.

This clone was seen a single time. CDR3 coding DNA: TGTGCCAGCAGCTTAGGGGGAGGGGGGAATGAGCAGTTCTTC. This translates into CASSLGGGGNEQFF. The V call is TRBV7-9, the J call TRBJ2-1, with D tentatively TRBD2 (7 bases). The germline V gene has CDR1 SEHNR and CDR2 FQNEAQ (reference sequence). The V end was cut by 1 base, the J end by 7 bases, with 11 bases between. The CDR3 loop spans 14 amino acids.

The CDR3 region has the DNA TGTGCCAGCAGCTCCCCTAGTGCGGGAGCCGAGCAGTACTTC. Encoded protein: CASSSPSAGAEQYF. The chain recombines TRBV9 with TRBJ2-7; 7 bases fit TRBD2. V lost 4 bases, J lost 6 bases, and 10 bases stayed unmatched. Germline V gene lookup returns CDR1 SGDLS and CDR2 YYNGEE. CDR3 length equals 14 residues.

The chain is built from TRBV30 and TRBJ1-1, with D tentatively TRBD1 (5 bases). The CDR3 runs 16 residues. Germline V gene lookup returns CDR1 GTSNPN and CDR2 SVGIG (reference sequence). The germline V and J ends were trimmed by 3 bases and 1 base, with 18 bases remaining between them. CDR3 coding DNA: TGTGCCTGGAGGCATCGTCCGGGGGACGGGAACACTGAAGCTTTCTTT. It encodes CAWRHRPGDGNTEAFF.

The CDR3 protein is CASSRTSGSRNEQFF. The DNA for the CDR3 is TGTGCCAGCAGTAGAACTAGCGGGAGTAGGAATGAGCAGTTCTTC. This chain links TRBV6-5 with TRBJ2-1, with TRBD2 matching 11 bases. The CDR3 contains 15 residues. Germline V gene lookup returns CDR1 MNHEY and CDR2 SVGAGI. V was clipped by 5 bases and J by 7 bases; unmatched bases: 7.

The V call is TRBV19, the J call TRBJ2-1, with 12 bases fitting TRBD2. The CDR3 is made up of 13 amino acids. Germline lookup yields CDR1 LNHDA and CDR2 SQIVND (reference sequence). Germline trimming cut 1 base from V and 13 bases from J; bases unmatched to any gene: 2. The CDR3 region has the DNA TGTGCCAGTAGTATAGGAGGACTAGCGGGACAGTTCTTC. It is translated as CASSIGGLAGQFF.

The CDR3 bases are TGCAGCGTTGGGCTAGCCGGGGAGCTGTTTTTT. As protein: CSVGLAGELFF. The chain has TRBV29-1 and TRBJ2-2; D ambiguous. The CDR3 sequence is 11 residues long. V gave up 4 bases and J gave up 6 bases, with 6 bases separating them. Germline V gene lookup returns CDR1 SQVTM and CDR2 ANQGSEA.

This chain links TRBV5-1 with TRBJ2-1; tentatively, D is TRBD1 (5 bases). Germline CDR1 and CDR2: SGHRS and YFSETQ. The CDR3 contains 15 residues. V lost 2 bases to trimming and J lost 0 bases, with 9 bases between them. Written as DNA, the CDR3 is TGCGCCAGCAGCTTTCAGGGATTCTCCTACAATGAGCAGTTCTTC. It yields the protein CASSFQGFSYNEQFF.